The 28 T cell receptor beta chains listed next were all sequenced from one sample in a study of response to subunit inactivated influenza vaccine. MiXCR, applied by TCRdb to the RT-PCR reads, yields one record per CDR3 protein. The sample comprises around 250,000 distinct CDR3 sequences, 9.5% to 15% of which are singletons, and 7.8% rests with the top ten. Sequenced material: non-naive T cells sorted from PBMCs, taken 14 to 15 days before vaccination. Source of these receptors: a man between 45 and 60 years old who received an inactivated influenza vaccine.

This clonotype has ten or more counts. The V call is TRBV5-6, the J call TRBJ2-2; tentatively, D is TRBD2 (6 bases). Germline V gene data show CDR1 as SGHDT and CDR2 as YYEEEE. V lost 4 bases and J 5 bases, leaving 12 bases between the germline ends. The CDR3 is 14 amino acids. This chain's CDR3 is CASSLPGGTGELFF. CDR3 bases: TGTGCCAGCAGCCTACCTGGAGGGACCGGGGAGCTGTTTTTT. Based on the CDR3 plus reference TRBV5-6 and TRBJ2-2, the full variable domain is DAGVTQSPTHLIKTRGQQVTLRCSPKSGHDTVSWYQQALGQGPQFIFQYYEEEERQRGNFPDRFSGHQFPNYSSELNVNALLLGDSALYLCASSLPGGTGELFFGEGSRLTVL.

This clonotype was seen a few times. The chain is built from TRBV20-1 and TRBJ2-1, with 7 nucleotides matching TRBD2. The junction had 10 bases not matched to a gene; V was cut back by 1 base and J by 7 bases. The germline gives CDR1 DFQATT, CDR2 SNEGSKA (reference sequence). CDR3 length equals 15 residues. CDR3 nucleotide sequence: TGCAGTGCTAGAGCCGGGGGGTCGCTCGGTAATGAGCAGTTCTTC. Its protein is CSARAGGSLGNEQFF.

There are many counts of this clonotype. This chain joins TRBV5-5 and TRBJ2-1, with TRBD1 matching 7 bases. Germline V lookup: CDR1 SGHKS, CDR2 YYEKEE (reference sequence). There are 12 residues in the CDR3. After removal of 2 bases from V and 9 bases from J, the junction contained 2 bases not matched to a gene. The CDR3 is CASSFRGLEQFF. CDR3 nucleotide sequence: TGTGCCAGCAGCTTTAGGGGGCTTGAGCAGTTCTTC.

The sample holds a few counts of this clonotype. The chain joins TRBV4-1 to TRBJ2-1; TRBD2 agrees at 8 bases. Germline CDR1 MGHRA, CDR2 YSYEKL. The length of the CDR3 is 16 residues. V shed 1 base, J shed 2 bases, and the junction held 4 bases outside the gene matches. This CDR3 is CASSQVLAAAYNEQFF. The CDR3 DNA sequence: TGCGCCAGCAGCCAAGTACTAGCGGCTGCCTACAATGAGCAGTTCTTC.

At least ten counts were recorded for this clonotype. The genes are TRBV28 and TRBJ1-1; D is undetermined. Per germline, CDR1 MDHEN and CDR2 SYDVKM. The CDR3 sequence is 14 residues long. Trimming removed 7 bases at V and 4 bases at J, with 16 bases between. CDR3 DNA: TGTGCCAGCAAGACACCAAGACGGCCCACTGAAGCTTTCTTT. Amino acids: CASKTPRRPTEAFF. The full variable domain, its missing parts supplied by reference TRBV28 and TRBJ1-1, is DVKVTQSSRYLVKRTGEKVFLECVQDMDHENMFWYRQDPGLGLRLIYFSYDVKMKEKGDIPEGYSVSREKKERFSLILESASTNQTSMYLCASKTPRRPTEAFFGQGTRLTVV.

This rearrangement joins TRBV5-1 to TRBJ2-7; D ambiguous. Germline V gives CDR1 SGHRS, CDR2 YFSETQ. This CDR3 contains 13 residues. Trimming shortened V by 3 bases and J by 4 bases, and 11 bases separated the two germline ends. CDR3 nucleotide sequence: TGCGCCAGCAGCTCCGAGCTTGGGTACGAGCAGTACTTC. It encodes CASSSELGYEQYF.

This clonotype was detected many times. This chain links TRBV15 with TRBJ2-7; TRBD1 might be the D (6 bases). Trimming pared 0 bases from V and 5 bases from J, leaving 17 bases between. This CDR3 region has 16 residues. CDR1 LNHNV and CDR2 YYDKDF come from the germline V gene (reference sequence). CDR3 nucleotide sequence: TGTGCCACCAGCAGAGATGGGTCAGGGGTCTTCCACGAGCAGTACTTC. It encodes CATSRDGSGVFHEQYF.

Many counts were recorded for this clonotype. The chain uses TRBV4-2 and TRBJ2-7; D is unclear. The CDR3 covers 15 residues. Trimming removed 3 bases from V and 2 bases from J, with 14 bases in between. Per germline, CDR1 LGHNA and CDR2 YNFKEQ. CDR3 in amino acids: CASSQGSGQTYEQYF. The CDR3 DNA follows: TGTGCCAGCAGCCAGGGGTCTGGCCAGACCTACGAGCAGTACTTC.

This clonotype was recorded a few times. The rearrangement uses TRBV20-1 and TRBJ1-5, with 8 bases lining up with TRBD1. V lost 6 bases, J lost 4 bases, and 8 bases stayed unmatched. Germline CDR1 DFQATT, CDR2 SNEGSKA (reference sequence). The CDR3 is 14 residues long. CDR3 in amino acids: CSAPGGAGNQPQHF. CDR3 bases: TGCAGTGCCCCAGGGGGCGCAGGAAATCAGCCCCAGCATTTT.

The chain couples TRBV20-1 to TRBJ1-2, with D unresolved. Trimming cost V 6 bases and J 2 bases, with 13 bases left between them. This CDR3 region has 13 residues. From germline, CDR1 is DFQATT and CDR2 SNEGSKA (reference sequence). In DNA form, the CDR3 reads TGCAGTGCCGAAATCTCAGAGAACTATGGCTACACCTTC. Protein sequence: CSAEISENYGYTF.

V is TRBV6-2 or TRBV6-3 and J is TRBJ2-5; tentatively, D is TRBD2 (6 bases). The CDR3 totals 16 residues. V dropped 6 bases and J dropped 1 base, with 18 bases sitting between them. Per the germline V gene, CDR1 is MNHEY and CDR2 is SVGEGT. The CDR3 nucleotides read TGTGCCAGCAGGCGAGTGCCGGGGGAGCTCCAAGAGACCCAGTACTTC. Translation: CASRRVPGELQETQYF.

The chain recombines TRBV20-1 with TRBJ2-1; D possibly corresponds to TRBD2 (6 bases). Germline V gene sequence: CDR1 DFQATT, CDR2 SNEGSKA (reference sequence). CDR3 length: 15 amino acids. Trimming removed 1 base at V and 8 bases at J, with 18 bases between. The CDR3 region is CSARAPGAGVDEQFF. The CDR3 DNA follows: TGCAGTGCTAGAGCCCCAGGAGCGGGCGTGGATGAGCAGTTCTTC.

This clonotype was observed many times. The gene calls are TRBV5-1 and TRBJ2-1; 9 positions match TRBD1. CDR3 length equals 15 residues. The germline V gene encodes CDR1 SGHRS and CDR2 YFSETQ. Trimming took 4 bases from V and 6 from J; bases not matched to a gene: 8. The CDR3 is CASSIGTGTFNEQFF. DNA for the CDR3: TGCGCCAGCAGCATAGGGACAGGGACCTTCAATGAGCAGTTCTTC.

The table lists this clonotype with many counts. CDR3 nucleotide sequence: TGCAGCGTGGGGGCCCGGGACAGGGATCGGCAGTTCTTC. This translates into CSVGARDRDRQFF. The chain combines TRBV29-1 with TRBJ2-1, with 9 nucleotides matching TRBD1. CDR1 is SQVTM and CDR2 is ANQGSEA in the germline V gene. The trim removed 6 bases at V and 12 bases at J, leaving 12 bases unmatched. This CDR3 is built from 13 residues.

The rearrangement links TRBV21-1 to TRBJ2-2; TRBD1, the table's D call, lacks a check against the DNA. TRBV21-1 has pseudogene status. The CDR3 runs to 17 residues. In DNA, the CDR3 is TGTGCCAGCAGCAAAGTAGTCGACAGCCGGAACACCGGGGAGCTGTTTTTT. Amino acids: CASSKVVDSRNTGELFF.

The rearrangement links TRBV12-3 or TRBV12-4 to TRBJ2-2; 7 positions agree with TRBD1. The CDR3 extends over 15 amino acids. V gave up 6 bases and J gave up 2 bases; unmatched junction bases: 6. The CDR3 sequence is CASRSGGSNTGELFF. Here the CDR3 DNA reads TGTGCCAGCAGGTCAGGGGGATCAAACACCGGGGAGCTGTTTTTT.

The chain recombines TRBV10-3 with TRBJ2-3, with TRBD1 matching 8 bases. The germline CDR1 and CDR2 sequences are ENHRY and SYGVKD. The CDR3 covers 18 residues. Trimming cost V 0 bases and J 3 bases; bases outside gene matches: 11. For the CDR3, the DNA is TGTGCCATCAGTGAGTCTTGGACAGGGAAAGTAGGGACAGATACGCAGTATTTT. It codes for CAISESWTGKVGTDTQYF.

As regards this clonotype: A much larger clone sits a single nucleotide away, making a read error possible. The chain recombines TRBV20-1 with TRBJ2-5; perhaps TRBD2 as D (6 bases). Germline CDR1 and CDR2: DFQATT and SNEGSKA (reference sequence). The length of the CDR3 is 14 residues. The CDR3 DNA sequence: TGCAGTGCCAGGGACTCCAGGGAGCTCGGGACCCAGCACTTC. Encoded protein: CSARDSRELGTQHF.

The chain links TRBV27 to TRBJ2-7; possible D gene TRBD1, 6 bases. The CDR3 sequence is 14 residues long. V lost 5 bases to trimming and J lost 3 bases, with 14 bases between them. The germline CDR1 and CDR2 sequences are MNHEY and SMNVEV (reference sequence). Here the CDR3 DNA reads TGTGCCAGCAGTGCCTTGTCAGGGGACTACGAGCAGTACTTC. Residues: CASSALSGDYEQYF.

This clonotype came up a few times. The CDR3 coding sequence is TGCGCCAGCAGCTTGGACGGTGTCAGGGGATCTGGGGCCAACGTCCTGACTTTC. Its protein product is CASSLDGVRGSGANVLTF. The gene calls are TRBV5-1 and TRBJ2-6, with D tentatively TRBD1 (6 bases). Between the trimmed V and J ends, which lost 0 bases and 1 base, there was a span of 14 bases. The CDR3 contains 18 residues. Germline V gene sequence: CDR1 SGHRS, CDR2 YFSETQ.

This clonotype came up many times. This rearrangement joins TRBV24-1 to TRBJ2-7, with D perhaps matching TRBD1 or TRBD2 (5 bases each). The CDR3 runs to 12 residues. Trimming took 0 bases from V and 11 from J, leaving 10 bases between them. Germline V gene sequence: CDR1 KGHDR, CDR2 SFDVKD. Written as DNA, the CDR3 is TGTGCCACCAGTGATTTGGGGACCCATAAGTACTTC. Translation: CATSDLGTHKYF.

This clonotype appeared many times. V gene TRBV20-1 combines with J gene TRBJ2-7; D ambiguous. The CDR3 covers 11 residues. Trimming removed 5 bases at V and 3 bases at J, with 8 bases between. Germline V lookup: CDR1 DFQATT, CDR2 SNEGSKA (reference sequence). CDR3 nucleotides: TGCAGTGCTTCGGACGGCTACGAGCAGTACTTC. It specifies CSASDGYEQYF.

The chain carries TRBV2 and TRBJ2-3, with TRBD1 identical over 11 bases. Germline CDR1 is SNHLY and CDR2 is FYNNEI. The CDR3 contains 18 residues. With 2 bases clipped from V and 4 bases from J, the junction kept 11 bases outside the gene matches. The CDR3 DNA sequence: TGTGCCAGCAGTGAACCGGGCGGCTTGGGACAGGGGGCAGATACGCAGTATTTT. It specifies CASSEPGGLGQGADTQYF. The full variable domain, in which reference TRBV2 and TRBJ2-3 provide the parts outside the CDR3, is EPEVTQTPSHQVTQMGQEVILRCVPISNHLYFYWYRQILGQKVEFLVSFYNNEISEKSEIFDDQFSVERPDGSNFTLKIRSTKLEDSAMYFCASSEPGGLGQGADTQYFGPGTRLTVL.

In this sample, this clonotype turned up a few times. This chain joins TRBV30 and TRBJ2-3; TRBD2 might be the D (6 bases). V was trimmed by 2 bases and J by 2 bases, leaving 14 bases between them. The length of the CDR3 is 15 residues. Per germline, CDR1 GTSNPN and CDR2 SVGIG (reference sequence). The CDR3 is CAWSMGTQNTDTQYF. The CDR3, as DNA: TGTGCCTGGAGTATGGGGACTCAGAACACAGATACGCAGTATTTT.

This clonotype appeared many times. The rearrangement uses TRBV3-1 and TRBJ2-3, with a weak D call TRBD2 (5 bases). Germline V lookup: CDR1 LGHDT, CDR2 YNNKEL (reference sequence). V dropped 4 bases and J dropped 4 bases, with 9 bases sitting between them. The CDR3 extends over 13 amino acids. CDR3 residues: CASSPHGADTQYF. The CDR3 coding sequence is TGTGCCAGCAGCCCACACGGGGCAGATACGCAGTATTTT.

For the CDR3, the DNA is TGTGCCATCAGTGAGTTCGATGGGCCCGGTCGCAATCAGCCCCAGCATTTT. This translates into CAISEFDGPGRNQPQHF. V gene TRBV10-3 combines with J gene TRBJ1-5; D ambiguous. V shed 1 base and J shed 2 bases, with 15 bases lying between them. The CDR3 runs 17 residues. Germline CDR1 and CDR2: ENHRY and SYGVKD.

The J gene is TRBJ1-5, the V gene TRBV12-3 or TRBV12-4, with 7 bases fitting TRBD1. J gave up 8 bases and V 6 bases, and 10 bases lay outside the gene matches. CDR3 size: 14 residues. CDR3 amino acids: CASRPTGSYEPQHF. For the CDR3, the DNA is TGTGCCAGCAGACCGACAGGGAGCTATGAGCCCCAGCATTTT.

The chain has TRBV5-1 and TRBJ1-1; D gene uncertain. This CDR3 spans 16 amino acids. Trimming shortened V by 0 bases and J by 2 bases, and 14 bases separated the two germline ends. Germline V lookup: CDR1 SGHRS, CDR2 YFSETQ. The CDR3 DNA follows: TGCGCCAGCAGCTTGGATCCAGGATCACTAAACACTGAAGCTTTCTTT. It is translated as CASSLDPGSLNTEAFF.